This T cell receptor beta chain comes out of a study of post-analysis software for immune sequencing data. This clonotype was detected only a few times. Antigen specificity is unknown. Included in the TCR beta cDNA libraries were unique molecular identifiers. Via MiXCR, TCRdb re-called the PCR reads, giving one row per CDR3 protein. The sample yields about half a million distinct CDR3 sequences, approximately 34% seen once. This CDR3 contains 13 residues. The ends were cut back, 2 bases at V and 6 bases at J, with 8 bases in the middle. CDR1 and CDR2 from the germline V gene are ENHRY and SYGVKD. Notes on the study in general: Higher frequency in patients than in controls was seen for about five TRBV segments, with TRBV5-6, TRBV5-1 and TRBV20-1 among them. Clustering by F measure revealed strong co-clustering among samples prepared together in one batch.

The sample consisted of blood. V and J are TRBV10-3 and TRBJ1-5; D gene unclear. The sequence was obtained from a girl aged 2-17 years with multiple sclerosis. The chain's CDR3 is CAISEGDGQPQHF. In nucleotides, the CDR3 is TGTGCCATCAGTGAGGGTGACGGTCAGCCCCAGCATTTT.